This passage covers 25 T cell receptor beta chains from one sample sequenced in a study of long-term antiretroviral therapy in people with HIV. The immunoSEQ assay was v3.0, run at survey level. Produced via immunoSEQ multiplex PCR; TCRdb's table is partial and in-frame only. The sample shows 35,000 to 45,000 clones, 80% of them seen only once. This material consisted of unsorted PBMCs, taken 3.4 years after starting antiretroviral therapy. These TCRs come from a man aged 25-45 years with HIV.

The chain has TRBV7-2 and TRBJ2-7, with 9 nucleotides matching TRBD2. Trimming at V came to 4 bases and at J to 3 bases, leaving 4 bases not matched to a gene. Germline assignment: CDR1 SGHTA and CDR2 FQGNSA. The length of the CDR3 is 14 residues. The CDR3 here is CASSSQREVYEQYF. The CDR3 nucleotides read TGTGCCAGCAGCTCCCAGCGGGAGGTCTACGAGCAGTACTTC.

V and J are TRBV5-1 and TRBJ1-1; 11 bases are shared with TRBD1. Per germline, CDR1 SGHRS and CDR2 YFSETQ. This CDR3 region has 14 residues. Trimming removed 4 bases from V and 4 bases from J; junction bases left unmatched: 3. CDR3 sequence: CASSLGTGGTEAFF. CDR3 bases: TGCGCCAGCAGCCTAGGGACAGGGGGCACTGAAGCTTTCTTT.

The rearrangement links TRBV9 to TRBJ2-3; D may be TRBD1 (5 bases). Per the germline V gene, CDR1 is SGDLS and CDR2 is YYNGEE. With 1 base removed from V and 0 bases from J, the gap between germline ends came to 9 bases. The CDR3 runs 15 residues. The CDR3 is CASSVRGVSTDTQYF. The DNA of the CDR3 is TGTGCCAGCAGCGTAAGGGGCGTTAGCACAGATACGCAGTATTTT. Looking up the rest from reference TRBV9 and TRBJ2-3 gives the full variable domain: DSGVTQTPKHLITATGQRVTLRCSPRSGDLSVYWYQQSLDQGLQFLIQYYNGEERAKGNILERFSAQQFPDLHSELNLSSLELGDSALYFCASSVRGVSTDTQYFGPGTRLTVL.

There are a few counts of this clone. Written as DNA, the CDR3 is TGTGCCAGCAGCTTGGCCCAATCCCTAGCGGCTCTCCCCTACGAGCAGTACTTC. As protein: CASSLAQSLAALPYEQYF. The rearrangement links TRBV5-4 to TRBJ2-7; 7 positions agree with TRBD2. Germline CDR1 SGHNT, CDR2 YYREEE (reference sequence). J gave up 2 bases and V 0 bases, and 14 bases lay outside the gene matches. CDR3 length: 18 residues.

The chain has TRBV5-3 and TRBJ2-7; D ambiguous. TRBV5-3 has ORF status, its function being uncertain. This CDR3 has 11 residues. Trimming stripped 1 base from V and 4 bases from J, with 3 bases between. The CDR3 reads CARSLRYEQYF. The DNA for the CDR3 is TGTGCCAGAAGCTTGAGGTACGAGCAGTACTTC.

The rearrangement joins TRBV30 to TRBJ2-7; weak D call: TRBD1 (5 bases). Germline V lookup: CDR1 GTSNPN, CDR2 SVGIG (reference sequence). This CDR3 is built from 13 residues. V was trimmed by 0 bases and J by 5 bases, leaving 11 bases between them. The CDR3 coding sequence is TGTGCCTGGAGTGTATCAGGGTTCAACGAGCAGTACTTC. Protein: CAWSVSGFNEQYF.

The rearrangement joins TRBV29-1 to TRBJ2-7; the D gene is possibly TRBD2 (6 bases). Trimming stripped 3 bases from V and 3 bases from J, with 18 bases between. The CDR3 covers 15 residues. CDR1 and CDR2 (germline): SQVTM, ANQGSEA. CDR3: CSVDLPGGHYYEQYF. As DNA, the CDR3 is TGCAGCGTTGATCTCCCTGGAGGGCATTACTACGAGCAGTACTTC.

In this sample, this clone turned up once. This sequence joins TRBV27 and TRBJ2-7; D is ambiguous. V shed 2 bases and J shed 0 bases, with 5 bases lying between them. Germline V gene lookup returns CDR1 MNHEY and CDR2 SMNVEV (reference sequence). The CDR3 runs 13 residues. CDR3 sequence (DNA): TGTGCCAGCAGTTTAATTGGCTCCTACGAGCAGTACTTC. Protein sequence: CASSLIGSYEQYF.

CDR3 nucleotides: TGTGCCAGCAGCTTAGAAGGCAGGACAGGATGGGACTATGGCTACACCTTC. Amino acids: CASSLEGRTGWDYGYTF. This sequence joins TRBV11-2 and TRBJ1-2; 7 bases are a match to TRBD1. CDR3 size: 17 residues. The germline gives CDR1 SGHAT, CDR2 FQNNGV. The junction had 10 bases not matched to a gene; V was cut back by 0 bases and J by 3 bases.

J is TRBJ2-3 and V is TRBV7-3, with D perhaps assigned TRBD1 or TRBD2 (6 bases each). CDR3 length: 15 amino acids. Trimming stripped 2 bases from V and 4 bases from J, with 13 bases between. CDR1 is SGHTA and CDR2 is FQGTGA in the germline V gene. The CDR3 nucleotides read TGTGCCAGCAGCTTAGGAGGGCCAGGGGCAGATACGCAGTATTTT. It yields the protein CASSLGGPGADTQYF.

V gene TRBV4-1 combines with J gene TRBJ1-3; D ambiguous. The CDR3 is 14 amino acids. From germline, CDR1 is MGHRA and CDR2 YSYEKL. V was shortened by 0 bases and J by 2 bases, with 5 bases between the two germline ends. CDR3 sequence reads: CASSQEGPGNTIYF. As DNA, the CDR3 is TGCGCCAGCAGCCAAGAGGGTCCTGGAAACACCATATATTTT.

This clone is medium-sized (0.01 to 0.1%) within its sample. This rearrangement joins TRBV27 to TRBJ2-7; D not certain. Germline V gives CDR1 MNHEY, CDR2 SMNVEV (reference sequence). Trimming pared 6 bases from V and 7 bases from J, leaving 16 bases between. The CDR3 has 13 residues. CDR3 residues: CASSPTKVWEQYF. In nucleotides, the CDR3 is TGTGCCAGCAGCCCGACGAAGGTCTGGGAGCAGTACTTC.

This rearrangement joins TRBV7-9 to TRBJ1-4; 7 bases are shared with TRBD1. This CDR3 region has 16 residues. CDR1 is SEHNR and CDR2 is FQNEAQ in the germline V gene (reference sequence). V lost 5 bases, J lost 2 bases, and 8 bases stayed unmatched. CDR3 nucleotide sequence: TGTGCCAGCAGCCCCCATGTGGGACAGACTAATGAAAAACTGTTTTTT. Its translation: CASSPHVGQTNEKLFF.

The sample holds one count of this clone. The chain recombines TRBV13 with TRBJ2-1, with 7 bases lining up with TRBD2. V lost 4 bases to trimming and J lost 3 bases; unmatched junction nucleotides: 9. The CDR3 is 16 amino acids. The germline V gene has CDR1 PRHDT and CDR2 FYEKMQ (reference sequence). Here the CDR3 DNA reads TGTGCCAGCAGCTCCCGGGTAGGGAGGGACTACAATGAGCAGTTCTTC. Translated: CASSSRVGRDYNEQFF.

The genes are TRBV10-3 and TRBJ2-7; either TRBD1 or TRBD2 may supply D (6 bases each). CDR3 length: 15 residues. V dropped 5 bases and J dropped 7 bases, with 21 bases sitting between them. Germline V gives CDR1 ENHRY, CDR2 SYGVKD. The CDR3 region is CAISPLGGGLREQYF. The CDR3 DNA sequence: TGTGCCATCAGTCCCCTCGGTGGGGGGCTGCGGGAGCAGTACTTC.

This chain uses TRBV9 with TRBJ2-1, with a weak D call TRBD2 (6 bases). The CDR3 loop spans 15 amino acids. The V end was cut by 0 bases, the J end by 8 bases, with 15 bases between. Germline-derived CDR1 and CDR2 are SGDLS and YYNGEE. CDR3 in DNA: TGTGCCAGCAGCGTAGGTAACGGGAGTATCTATGAGCAGTTCTTC. Translating gives CASSVGNGSIYEQFF.

J is TRBJ2-1 and V is TRBV5-1, with 9 positions matching TRBD2. This CDR3 spans 15 amino acids. V dropped 0 bases and J dropped 9; count of bases not matched to a gene: 7. Germline V gives CDR1 SGHRS, CDR2 YFSETQ. CDR3 sequence reads: CASSLAVAGEGEQFF. CDR3 nucleotide sequence: TGCGCCAGCAGCTTGGCGGTAGCGGGAGAAGGTGAGCAGTTCTTC.

The chain carries TRBV5-5 and TRBJ1-2; D remains unclear. V was clipped by 2 bases and J by 2 bases, with 7 bases between them. This CDR3 is built from 13 residues. Germline loops: CDR1 SGHKS, CDR2 YYEKEE (reference sequence). For the CDR3, the DNA is TGTGCCAGCAGCTTTGATCTAAACTATGGCTACACCTTC. Protein product: CASSFDLNYGYTF.

The gene calls are TRBV28 and TRBJ1-5, with a possible D match to TRBD1 (5 bases). With 1 base removed from V and 2 bases from J, the gap between germline ends came to 18 bases. CDR1 and CDR2 (germline): MDHEN, SYDVKM. This CDR3 has 18 amino acids. The CDR3 is CASSLFGTGRGGNQPQHF. CDR3 nucleotides: TGTGCCAGCAGTTTATTCGGGACGGGGAGAGGCGGCAATCAGCCCCAGCATTTT.

V usage is TRBV7-9 and J usage is TRBJ1-1; no clear D gene. This CDR3 comprises 12 residues. Germline lookup yields CDR1 SEHNR and CDR2 FQNEAQ (reference sequence). Trimming took 3 bases from V and 7 from J, leaving 9 bases between them. In DNA form, the CDR3 reads TGTGCCAGCAGCTTTCTAGCGATTGAAGCTTTCTTT. It encodes CASSFLAIEAFF.

The chain uses TRBV13 and TRBJ2-3; TRBD2 matches 13 bases. The CDR3 extends over 15 amino acids. Trimming removed 5 bases from V and 3 bases from J; junction bases left unmatched: 2. CDR1 PRHDT and CDR2 FYEKMQ come from the germline V gene (reference sequence). The CDR3 loop reads CASSPGLAGTDTQYF. The CDR3 coding sequence is TGTGCCAGCAGCCCGGGACTAGCGGGAACAGATACGCAGTATTTT.

This clone showed up just a few times. This chain joins TRBV2 and TRBJ1-2; D remains unclear. Germline-derived CDR1 and CDR2 are SNHLY and FYNNEI. The CDR3 has 15 amino acids. Trimming shortened V by 6 bases and J by 1 base, and 15 bases separated the two germline ends. CDR3 sequence (DNA): TGTGCCAGCAGCGCACAGAAATTCAGTAACTATGGCTACACCTTC. Protein product: CASSAQKFSNYGYTF.

This clone was seen a few times. This chain uses TRBV7-9 with TRBJ1-2; maybe TRBD1 (6 bases). The V gene lost 5 bases and the J gene lost 4 bases, with 11 bases spanning the gap. From germline, CDR1 is SEHNR and CDR2 FQNEAQ (reference sequence). This CDR3 contains 13 residues. CDR3 loop: CASSVGQRYGYTF. The CDR3 DNA follows: TGTGCCAGCAGCGTCGGACAGCGCTATGGCTACACCTTC.

The chain carries TRBV7-9 and TRBJ2-3, with D tentatively TRBD2 (5 bases). The CDR3 has 13 residues. Trimming left V 5 bases short and J 5 bases short, with 11 bases between. Germline loops: CDR1 SEHNR, CDR2 FQNEAQ (reference sequence). DNA of the CDR3: TGTGCCAGCAGCCCACTGCGGGTAGATACGCAGTATTTT. Amino acids: CASSPLRVDTQYF. Based on the CDR3 plus reference TRBV7-9 and TRBJ2-3, the full variable domain is DTGVSQNPRHKITKRGQNVTFRCDPISEHNRLYWYRQTLGQGPEFLTYFQNEAQLEKSRLLSDRFSAERPKGSFSTLEIQRTEQGDSAMYLCASSPLRVDTQYFGPGTRLTVL.

The table lists this clone with a few counts. The chain has TRBV5-4 and TRBJ1-4, with a weak D call TRBD1 (5 bases). The CDR3 spans 14 residues. Germline V gene lookup returns CDR1 SGHNT and CDR2 YYREEE (reference sequence). The V gene lost 3 bases and the J gene lost 10 bases, with 16 bases spanning the gap. For the CDR3, the DNA is TGTGCCAGCAGCTCTGGAGGGGCGTTAACAAAACTGTTTTTT. Amino acid sequence: CASSSGGALTKLFF.